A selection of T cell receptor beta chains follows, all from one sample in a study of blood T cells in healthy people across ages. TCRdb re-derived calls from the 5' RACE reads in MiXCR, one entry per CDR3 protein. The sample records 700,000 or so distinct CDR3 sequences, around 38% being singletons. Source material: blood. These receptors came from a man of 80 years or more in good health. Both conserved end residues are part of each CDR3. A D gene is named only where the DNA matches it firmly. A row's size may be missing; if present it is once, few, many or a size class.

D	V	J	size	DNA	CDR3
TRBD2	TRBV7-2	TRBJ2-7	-	TGTGCCAGCAGCCAACAGCGGGGGGGAAGCGAGCAGTACTTC	CASSQQRGGSEQYF
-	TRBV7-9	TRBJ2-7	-	TGTGGCAGCAGCTTCGGGACCGCCTCCTACGAGCAGTACTTC	CGSSFGTASYEQYF
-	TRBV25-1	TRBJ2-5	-	TGTGCCAGCAGAGGGAGGGGGGTGGGAGAGACCCAGTACTTC	CASRGRGVGETQYF
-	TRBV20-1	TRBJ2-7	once	TGCAGTGCTCGACCCCCAGGGGGGACAAAGAGCTCCTACGAGCAGTACTTC	CSARPPGGTKSSYEQYF
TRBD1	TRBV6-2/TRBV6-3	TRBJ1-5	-	TGTGCCAGCATGATAGGGGGCCGCAATCAGCCCCAGCATTTT	CASMIGGRNQPQHF
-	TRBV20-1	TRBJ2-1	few	TGCAGTGCTAGGGACGAGGGGCGTGGGGGTGAGCAGTTCTTC	CSARDEGRGGEQFF
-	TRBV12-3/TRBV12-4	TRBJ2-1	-	TGTGCCAGCAGTACCGGGACATTTCATGAGCAGTTCTTC	CASSTGTFHEQFF
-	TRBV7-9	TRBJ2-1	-	TGTGCCAGCAGCTTAGTTAGTGCAGTGGGTGAGCAGTTCTTC	CASSLVSAVGEQFF
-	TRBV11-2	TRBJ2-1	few	TGTGCCAGCAGCGTAGGTAGTCGTATTTTTACGTTCTTC	CASSVGSRIFTFF
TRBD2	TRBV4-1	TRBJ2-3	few	TGCGCCAGCAGCCAAGCCCTTCGCGGGGCGGGGGGCACAGATACGCAGTATTTT	CASSQALRGAGGTDTQYF
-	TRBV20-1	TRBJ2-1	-	TGCAGTGCTAGAGATATAAGCGAACAGAACAATGAGCAGTTCTTC	CSARDISEQNNEQFF
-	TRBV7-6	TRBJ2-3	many	TGTGCCAGCAGTCCCGCCAGGGGTCCAGATACGCAGTATTTT	CASSPARGPDTQYF
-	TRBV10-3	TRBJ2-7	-	TGTGCCATCAGGGGGACTAAGGTGGGGACAGGTGAATACGAGCAGTACTTC	CAIRGTKVGTGEYEQYF
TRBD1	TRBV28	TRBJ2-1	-	TGTGCCGGCAGTGGTACCGGGACAGGGGTTGGTAGAGAGCAGTTCTTC	CAGSGTGTGVGREQFF
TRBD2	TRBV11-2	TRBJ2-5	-	TGTGCCAGCAGCTTAGTGGGGGGGAGAGAGACCCAGTACTTC	CASSLVGGRETQYF
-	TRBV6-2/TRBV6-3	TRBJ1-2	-	TGTGCCAGCACAGGGATTTACTATGGCTACACCTTC	CASTGIYYGYTF
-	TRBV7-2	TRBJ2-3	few	TGTGCCAGCAGCTTAGGGGGAGGTGGGGATACGCAGTATTTT	CASSLGGGGDTQYF
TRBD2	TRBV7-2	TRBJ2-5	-	TGTGCCAGCAGCGCAGACCCGGGAGGGCCCTCTATGACCCAGTACTTC	CASSADPGGPSMTQYF
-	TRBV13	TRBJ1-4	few	TGTGCCAGCAGTTTAAGGGGTGCAACTAATGAAAAACTGTTTTTT	CASSLRGATNEKLFF
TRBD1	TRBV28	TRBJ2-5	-	TGTGCCAGCAGTTTCTTGCCCTCAGGGGGTCGCCAAGAGACCCAGTACTTC	CASSFLPSGGRQETQYF
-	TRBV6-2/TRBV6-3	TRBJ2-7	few	TGTGCCAGCAGTTACTCGCGAGGGAGGAGGTACGAGCAGTACTTC	CASSYSRGRRYEQYF
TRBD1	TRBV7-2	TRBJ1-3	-	TGTGCCAGCAGCCCTAGTGGGACAGGCATCTCTGGAAACACCATATATTTT	CASSPSGTGISGNTIYF
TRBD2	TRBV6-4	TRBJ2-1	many	TGTGCCAGCAGTGACAGGGGAGGGGACAATGAGCAGTTCTTC	CASSDRGGDNEQFF
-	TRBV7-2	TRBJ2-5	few	TGTGCCAGCAGCTTAATGCGGTCGGAAGAGACCCAGTACTTC	CASSLMRSEETQYF
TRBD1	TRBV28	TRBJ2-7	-	TGTGCCAGCGGGACAGCCGCCTACAATGAGCAGTACTTC	CASGTAAYNEQYF
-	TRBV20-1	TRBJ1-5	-	TGCAGTGCTAGAGATCCTGGGCGGGGTTATAGCAATCAGCCCCAGCATTTT	CSARDPGRGYSNQPQHF
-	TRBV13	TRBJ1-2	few	TGTGCCAGCAGCTTAAGGGACAAGATTTGGGTCGACGGCTACACCTTC	CASSLRDKIWVDGYTF